The text below deals with one T cell receptor (beta chain). The table came from immunoSEQ multiplex PCR; TCRdb's copy has only in-frame clones and leaves some out. The data contain some 77,000 clones, approximately 90% of them singletons. The data are from a study of OX40 agonist ivuxolimab in advanced cancers. CDR1 is SGHAT, CDR2 FQDESV, per germline (reference sequence). With 5 bases removed from V and 4 bases from J, the gap between germline ends came to 18 bases. This CDR3 comprises 16 residues. The specimen was CD4+ or CD8+ T cells sorted from blood, collected in a trial of the OX40 agonist ivuxolimab. The rearrangement uses TRBV11-1 and TRBJ2-1, with D hard to call. The TCR originated in an adult with an advanced solid tumor such as melanoma, head and neck, liver or kidney cancer. The CDR3 region is CASSHTPVFAYNEQFF. CDR3 DNA sequence: TGTGCCAGCAGCCACACCCCCGTTTTCGCTTACAATGAGCAGTTCTTC.